The T cell receptor beta chain described here comes from a study of blood T cell repertoires in COVID-19 (dated by TCRdb to 2020 to 2021). Describing the broader study: The collaborator samples originated in the United States, Italy and Spain and spanned the acute and convalescent phases of COVID-19. The prospective study material was composed of cDNA or gDNA derived from T cells, B-cell-depleted T cells, or PBMCs. Deeply sampled blood TCRbeta repertoires from subjects exposed to, actively infected with, or recovered from COVID-19 were included in the dataset. A freely available public database, intended as a resource for researchers studying the immune response to SARS-CoV-2, is where the repertoires were released. The samples were drawn from two sources: the first 160 participants of the ongoing ImmuneRACE study, and 950 to 1,500 subjects contributed by 6 global collaborators. A de-identified subject ID, COVID-19 status, age in years and sex were almost always included in the sample metadata. Where available, HLA class I and class II types were obtained from metadata supplied by the sample provider rather than from assay-based typing. The full study reports these points: The quantity of clinical and demographic metadata differed by source and by participant and was supplied without curation.

A note on this clone: Its antigen is still unknown. No base qualities exist here, and no much larger clone lies one base off it.

TCRbeta CDR3 regions were amplified from genomic DNA using the immunoSEQ Assay, a bias-controlled multiplex PCR. Regarding the original processing steps: Nucleated cell counts per sample were estimated from amplification of reference gene primers within the assay. To quantify the absolute abundance of each unique TCRbeta CDR3 rearrangement, sequence reads were collapsed and filtered. For each sample, productive Simpson clonality was calculated as the square root of Simpson's diversity index over productive rearrangements. Entries here come from immuneACCESS through TCRdb and include only in-frame sequences with V and J called. Some clones fail to appear in such tables; in the studies checked, an unresolved V gene covers under half of the shortfall, and the cause of the remainder is unknown. V and J calls and clone size are given by that table; D and trimming were obtained from the DNA. Counted in this sample were around 230,000 clones; 65% to 85% of them appeared once. Jointly, the top ten make up 7% to 10% of the sample.

The germline V gene encodes CDR1 KGHSH and CDR2 LQKENI. There are 17 amino acids in the CDR3, from cysteine to phenylalanine inclusive. CDR3 DNA only is kept here, 51 bases in frame from base 1. A distance of 13 bases separates the germline ends of V and J, which lose 4 bases and 0 bases respectively. The collaborating institutions used their own protocols to collect whole blood in K2EDTA tubes. For TCRbeta analysis, collaborator samples were shipped as frozen whole blood, as isolated PBMCs, or as DNA extracted from either sample type. Rearrangement joined TRBV18 to TRBJ2-6, with a weak D call of TRBD2 (6 bases match). Material: peripheral blood. The sequence was collected from a woman aged 50 to 65 with acute or convalescent COVID-19. The CDR3 in this case is CASSLGTANSGANVLTF. The nucleotides are TGTGCCAGCTCACTGGGGACTGCCAACTCTGGGGCCAACGTCCTGACTTTC.